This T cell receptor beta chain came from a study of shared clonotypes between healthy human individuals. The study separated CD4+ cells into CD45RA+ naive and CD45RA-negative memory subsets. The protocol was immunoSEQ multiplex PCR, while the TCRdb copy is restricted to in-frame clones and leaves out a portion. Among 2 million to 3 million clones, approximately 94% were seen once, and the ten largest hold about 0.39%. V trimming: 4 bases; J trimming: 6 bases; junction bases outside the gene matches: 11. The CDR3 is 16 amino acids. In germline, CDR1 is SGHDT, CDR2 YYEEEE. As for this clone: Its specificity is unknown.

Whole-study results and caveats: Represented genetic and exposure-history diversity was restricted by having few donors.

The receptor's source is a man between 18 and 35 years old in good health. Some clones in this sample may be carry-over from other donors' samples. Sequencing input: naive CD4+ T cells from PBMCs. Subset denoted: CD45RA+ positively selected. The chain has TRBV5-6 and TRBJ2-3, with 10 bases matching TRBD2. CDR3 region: CASSLPLTTSGDTQYF. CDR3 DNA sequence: TGTGCCAGCAGCCTCCCCCTAACGACTAGCGGGGATACGCAGTATTTT.